The entry below describes one T cell receptor (beta chain). The data were obtained in a study of blood T cells in healthy people across ages. On the study more broadly: About one barcoded beta molecule was captured per two T cells (by template switching).

Using a J-beta primer mix together with a sample-barcoded 5' primer, a second PCR was run for roughly 6 to 11 cycles. Template switching added a 12-random-nucleotide identifier to every cDNA molecule. TCRdb reanalysed the 5' RACE reads using MiXCR and keeps one entry per CDR3 protein. The sample has about 1,800,000 distinct CDR3 sequences; 28% are singletons. The CDR3 runs 15 residues. Germline V lookup: CDR1 GTSNPN, CDR2 SVGIG (reference sequence). Trimming left V 4 bases short and J 3 bases short, with 18 bases between. What was sequenced was blood. This chain uses TRBV30 with TRBJ1-2; no reliable D call. This clonotype was sampled from a woman in her 30s in good health. CDR3 amino acids: CAWIRRSSSHYGYTF. CDR3 bases: TGTGCCTGGATTCGGCGCAGCTCTTCGCACTATGGCTACACCTTC.